Here is one T cell receptor beta chain with its context. The data derive from a study of blood T cell repertoires in COVID-19. TCRdb keeps only in-frame clones here, not all; method: immunoSEQ multiplex PCR. Here the sample spans 93,000 or so clones, 89% being singletons. Trimming removed 5 bases from V and 4 bases from J, with 9 bases in between. Germline values: CDR1 SGHAT, CDR2 FQDESV (reference sequence). The CDR3 is made up of 13 amino acids. The clonotype comes from a woman aged 55-70 years with acute or convalescent COVID-19. J is TRBJ1-5 and V is TRBV11-1; a possible D gene is TRBD1 (5 bases). The sample was peripheral blood. The CDR3 reads CASSLQGNQPQHF. The CDR3 DNA sequence: TGTGCCAGCAGCCTTCAGGGAAATCAGCCCCAGCATTTT.